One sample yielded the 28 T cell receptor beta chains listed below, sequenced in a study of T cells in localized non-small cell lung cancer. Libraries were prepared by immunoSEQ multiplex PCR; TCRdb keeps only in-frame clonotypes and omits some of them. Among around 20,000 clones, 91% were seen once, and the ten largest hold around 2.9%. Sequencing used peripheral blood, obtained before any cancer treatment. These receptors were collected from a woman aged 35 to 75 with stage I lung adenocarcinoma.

DNA of the CDR3: TGTGCCAGCAGGGGATTATCAGGGGGCTCCTACGAGCAGTACTTC. Protein product: CASRGLSGGSYEQYF. The V gene is TRBV6-1, the J gene TRBJ2-7; 7 bases agree with TRBD1. The CDR3 sequence is 15 residues long. Germline V gives CDR1 MNHNS, CDR2 SASEGT. The ends lost 6 bases at V and 0 bases at J; junction bases unmatched: 8.

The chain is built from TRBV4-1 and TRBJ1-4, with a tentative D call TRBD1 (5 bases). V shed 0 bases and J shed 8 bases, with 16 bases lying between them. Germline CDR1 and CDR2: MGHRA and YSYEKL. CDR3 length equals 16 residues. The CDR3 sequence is CASSQDGGSDEEKLFF. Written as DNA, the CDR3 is TGCGCCAGCAGCCAAGATGGGGGGAGCGACGAAGAAAAACTGTTTTTT.

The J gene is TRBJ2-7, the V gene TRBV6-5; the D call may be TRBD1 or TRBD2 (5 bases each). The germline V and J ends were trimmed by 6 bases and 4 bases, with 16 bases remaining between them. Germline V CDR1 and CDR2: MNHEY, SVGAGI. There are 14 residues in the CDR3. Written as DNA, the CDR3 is TGTGCCAGCAGGCGGTCGGTGGGACCTTACGAGCAGTACTTC. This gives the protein CASRRSVGPYEQYF.

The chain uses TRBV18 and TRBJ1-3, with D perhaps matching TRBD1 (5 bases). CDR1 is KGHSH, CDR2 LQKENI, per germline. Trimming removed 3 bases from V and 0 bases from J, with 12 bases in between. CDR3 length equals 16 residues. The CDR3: CASSPQGTSSGNTIYF. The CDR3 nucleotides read TGTGCCAGCTCACCTCAGGGCACCAGCTCTGGAAACACCATATATTTT.

DNA for the CDR3: TGTGCCAGCAGTTACTCGGGGGGTACGAGTGCCTACGAGCAGTACTTC. This sequence encodes CASSYSGGTSAYEQYF. This chain joins TRBV6-6 and TRBJ2-7, with D possibly being TRBD2 (6 bases). V shed 0 bases and J shed 2 bases, with 14 bases lying between them. Per germline, CDR1 MNHNY and CDR2 SVGAGI (reference sequence). This CDR3 is 16 amino acids long.

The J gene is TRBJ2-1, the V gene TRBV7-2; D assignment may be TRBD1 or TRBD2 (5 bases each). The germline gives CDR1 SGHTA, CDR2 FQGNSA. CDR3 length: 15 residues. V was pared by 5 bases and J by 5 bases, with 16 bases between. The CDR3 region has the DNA TGTGCCAGCAGCCTCCAGATCGGGACCAACAATGAGCAGTTCTTC. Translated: CASSLQIGTNNEQFF.

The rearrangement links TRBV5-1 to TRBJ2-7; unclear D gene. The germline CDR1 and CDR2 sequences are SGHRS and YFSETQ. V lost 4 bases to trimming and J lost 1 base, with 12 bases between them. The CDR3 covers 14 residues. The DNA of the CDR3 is TGCGCCAGCAGCCCGAGGCAGGCGTCCTACGAGCAGTACTTC. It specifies CASSPRQASYEQYF.

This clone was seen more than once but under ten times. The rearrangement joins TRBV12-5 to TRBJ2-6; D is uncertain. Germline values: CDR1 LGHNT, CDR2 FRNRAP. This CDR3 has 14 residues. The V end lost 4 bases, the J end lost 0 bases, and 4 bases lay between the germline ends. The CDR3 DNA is TGTGCTAGTGGTTCATACTCTGGGGCCAACGTCCTGACTTTC. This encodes CASGSYSGANVLTF. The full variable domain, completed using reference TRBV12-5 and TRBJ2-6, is DARVTQTPRHKVTEMGQEVTMRCQPILGHNTVFWYRQTMMQGLELLAYFRNRAPLDDSGMPKDRFSAEMPDATLATLKIQPSEPRDSAVYFCASGSYSGANVLTFGAGSRLTVL.

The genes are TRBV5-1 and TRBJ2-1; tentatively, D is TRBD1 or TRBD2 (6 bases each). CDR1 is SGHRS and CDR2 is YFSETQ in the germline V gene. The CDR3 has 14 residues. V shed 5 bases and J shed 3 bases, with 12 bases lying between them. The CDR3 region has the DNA TGCGCCAGCAGAACACAGGGAGGCTACAATGAGCAGTTCTTC. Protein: CASRTQGGYNEQFF.

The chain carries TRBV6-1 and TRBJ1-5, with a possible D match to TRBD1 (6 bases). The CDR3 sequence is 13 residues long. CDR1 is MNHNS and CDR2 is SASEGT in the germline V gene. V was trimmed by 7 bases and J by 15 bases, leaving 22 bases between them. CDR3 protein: CASNNSGARGRHF. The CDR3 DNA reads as TGTGCCAGCAATAACTCAGGGGCCCGGGGGCGGCATTTT.

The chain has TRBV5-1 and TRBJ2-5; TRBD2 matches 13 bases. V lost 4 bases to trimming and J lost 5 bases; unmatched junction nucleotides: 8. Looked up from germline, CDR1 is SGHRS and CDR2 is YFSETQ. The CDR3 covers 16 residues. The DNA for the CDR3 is TGCGCCAGCAGCCCCCTAGGACTAGCGGGGGCGGAGACCCAGTACTTC. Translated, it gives CASSPLGLAGAETQYF.

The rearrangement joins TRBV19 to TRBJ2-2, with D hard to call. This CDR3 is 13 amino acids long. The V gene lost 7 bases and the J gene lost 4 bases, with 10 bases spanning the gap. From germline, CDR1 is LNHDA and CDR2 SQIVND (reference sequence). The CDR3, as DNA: TGTGCCAGTAATGGTGTGGGCACCGGGGAGCTGTTTTTT. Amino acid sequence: CASNGVGTGELFF.

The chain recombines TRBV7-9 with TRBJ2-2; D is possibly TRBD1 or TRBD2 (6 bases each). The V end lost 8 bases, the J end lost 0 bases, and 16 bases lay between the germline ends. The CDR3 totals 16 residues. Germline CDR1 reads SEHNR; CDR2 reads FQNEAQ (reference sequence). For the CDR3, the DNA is TGTGCCAGCGGGGTAGGGGGACTCTCGAACACCGGGGAGCTGTTTTTT. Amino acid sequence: CASGVGGLSNTGELFF. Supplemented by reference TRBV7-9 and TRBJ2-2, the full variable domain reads DTGVSQNPRHKITKRGQNVTFRCDPISEHNRLYWYRQTLGQGPEFLTYFQNEAQLEKSRLLSDRFSAERPKGSFSTLEIQRTEQGDSAMYLCASGVGGLSNTGELFFGEGSRLTVL.

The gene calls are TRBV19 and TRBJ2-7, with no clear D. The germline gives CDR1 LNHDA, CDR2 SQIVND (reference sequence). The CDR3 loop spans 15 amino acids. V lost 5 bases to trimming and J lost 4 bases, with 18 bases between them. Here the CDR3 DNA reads TGTGCCAGTAGTTGGACCTCAGAGGTTTATTACGAGCAGTACTTC. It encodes CASSWTSEVYYEQYF.

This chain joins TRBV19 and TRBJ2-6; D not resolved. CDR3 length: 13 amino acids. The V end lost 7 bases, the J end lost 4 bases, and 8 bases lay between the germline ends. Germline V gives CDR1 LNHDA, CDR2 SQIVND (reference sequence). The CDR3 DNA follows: TGTGCCAGTACCCATCACGGGGCCAACGTCCTGACTTTC. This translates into CASTHHGANVLTF.

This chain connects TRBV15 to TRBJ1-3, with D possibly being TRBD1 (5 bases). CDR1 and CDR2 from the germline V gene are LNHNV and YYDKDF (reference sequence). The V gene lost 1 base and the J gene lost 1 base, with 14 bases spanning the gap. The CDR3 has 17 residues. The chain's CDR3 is CATSRAGGEVSGNTIYF. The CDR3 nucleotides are TGTGCCACCAGCAGAGCCGGGGGGGAGGTGTCTGGAAACACCATATATTTT.

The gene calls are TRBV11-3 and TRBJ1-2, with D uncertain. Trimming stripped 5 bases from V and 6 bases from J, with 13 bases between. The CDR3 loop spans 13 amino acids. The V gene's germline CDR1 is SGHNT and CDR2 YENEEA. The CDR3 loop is CASSQGTWDGYTF. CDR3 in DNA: TGTGCCAGCAGCCAAGGCACTTGGGATGGCTACACCTTC.

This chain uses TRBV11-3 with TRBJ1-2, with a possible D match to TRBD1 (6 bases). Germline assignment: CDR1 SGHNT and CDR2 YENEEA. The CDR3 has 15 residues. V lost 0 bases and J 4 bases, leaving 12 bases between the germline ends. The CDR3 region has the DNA TGTGCCAGCAGCTTAGACCCCACGGACAGCTATGGCTACACCTTC. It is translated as CASSLDPTDSYGYTF.

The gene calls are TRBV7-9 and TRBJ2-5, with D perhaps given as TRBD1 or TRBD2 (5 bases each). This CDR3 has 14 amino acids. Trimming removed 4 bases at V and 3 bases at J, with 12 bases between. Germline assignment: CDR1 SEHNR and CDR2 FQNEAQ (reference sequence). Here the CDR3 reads CASSSGGGEETQYF. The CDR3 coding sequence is TGTGCCAGCAGCTCAGGTGGGGGAGAAGAGACCCAGTACTTC.

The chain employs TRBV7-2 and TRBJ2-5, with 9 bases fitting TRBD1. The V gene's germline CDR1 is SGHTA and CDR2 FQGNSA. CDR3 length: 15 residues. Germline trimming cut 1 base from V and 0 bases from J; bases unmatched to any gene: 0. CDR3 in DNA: TGTGCCAGCAGCTTAGGGGACAGGGACCAAGAGACCCAGTACTTC. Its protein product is CASSLGDRDQETQYF.

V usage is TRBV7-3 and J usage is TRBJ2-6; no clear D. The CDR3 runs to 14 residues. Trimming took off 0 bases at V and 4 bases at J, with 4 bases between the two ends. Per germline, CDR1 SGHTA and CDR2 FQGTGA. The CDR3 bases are TGTGCCAGCAGCTTAACGTTCGGGGCCAACGTCCTGACTTTC. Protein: CASSLTFGANVLTF.

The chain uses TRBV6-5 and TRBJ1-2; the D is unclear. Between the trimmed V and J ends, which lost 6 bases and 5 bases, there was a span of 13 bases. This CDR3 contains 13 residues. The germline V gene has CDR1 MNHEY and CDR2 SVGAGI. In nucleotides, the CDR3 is TGTGCCAGCAGAGGAGGATCTTATTATGGCTACACCTTC. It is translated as CASRGGSYYGYTF.

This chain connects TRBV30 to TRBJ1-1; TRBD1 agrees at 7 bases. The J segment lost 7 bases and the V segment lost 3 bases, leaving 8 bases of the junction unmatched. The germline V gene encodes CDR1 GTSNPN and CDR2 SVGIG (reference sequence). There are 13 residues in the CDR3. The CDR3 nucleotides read TGTGCCTGGAGGGAACAGGGGTATGGTGAAGCTTTCTTT. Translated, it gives CAWREQGYGEAFF.

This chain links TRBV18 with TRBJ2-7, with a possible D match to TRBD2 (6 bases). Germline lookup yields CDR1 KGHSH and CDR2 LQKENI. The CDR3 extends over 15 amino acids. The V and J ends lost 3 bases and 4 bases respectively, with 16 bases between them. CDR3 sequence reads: CASSPSGGGGYEQYF. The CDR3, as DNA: TGTGCCAGCTCACCGTCTGGGGGAGGTGGATACGAGCAGTACTTC.

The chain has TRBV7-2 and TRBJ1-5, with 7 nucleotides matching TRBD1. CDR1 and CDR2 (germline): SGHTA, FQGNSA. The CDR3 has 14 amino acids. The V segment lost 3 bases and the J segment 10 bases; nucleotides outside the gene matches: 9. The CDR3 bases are TGTGCCAGCAGCTTCGGAGGACAGGAGAACCCCCAGCATTTT. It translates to CASSFGGQENPQHF.

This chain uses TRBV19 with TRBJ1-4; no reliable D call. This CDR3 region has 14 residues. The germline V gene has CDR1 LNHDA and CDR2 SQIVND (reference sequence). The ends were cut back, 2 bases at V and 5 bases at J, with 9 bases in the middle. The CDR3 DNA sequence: TGTGCCAGTAGTATATTCACCTACAATGAAAAACTGTTTTTT. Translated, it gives CASSIFTYNEKLFF. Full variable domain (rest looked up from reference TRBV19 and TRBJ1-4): DGGITQSPKYLFRKEGQNVTLSCEQNLNHDAMYWYRQDPGQGLRLIYYSQIVNDFQKGDIAEGYSVSREKKESFPLTVTSAQKNPTAFYLCASSIFTYNEKLFFGSGTQLSVL.

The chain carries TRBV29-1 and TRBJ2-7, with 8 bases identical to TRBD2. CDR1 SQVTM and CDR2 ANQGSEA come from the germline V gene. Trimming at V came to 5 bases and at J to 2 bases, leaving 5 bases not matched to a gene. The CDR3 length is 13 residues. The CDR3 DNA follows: TGCAGCGTTCGAGCGGGGGCCCCCTACGAGCAGTACTTC. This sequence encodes CSVRAGAPYEQYF.

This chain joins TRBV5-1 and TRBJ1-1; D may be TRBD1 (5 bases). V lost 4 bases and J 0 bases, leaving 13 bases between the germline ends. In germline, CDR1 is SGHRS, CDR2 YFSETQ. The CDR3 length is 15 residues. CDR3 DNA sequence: TGCGCCAGCAGCGCTCGGCCACAGGTGAACACTGAAGCTTTCTTT. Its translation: CASSARPQVNTEAFF.